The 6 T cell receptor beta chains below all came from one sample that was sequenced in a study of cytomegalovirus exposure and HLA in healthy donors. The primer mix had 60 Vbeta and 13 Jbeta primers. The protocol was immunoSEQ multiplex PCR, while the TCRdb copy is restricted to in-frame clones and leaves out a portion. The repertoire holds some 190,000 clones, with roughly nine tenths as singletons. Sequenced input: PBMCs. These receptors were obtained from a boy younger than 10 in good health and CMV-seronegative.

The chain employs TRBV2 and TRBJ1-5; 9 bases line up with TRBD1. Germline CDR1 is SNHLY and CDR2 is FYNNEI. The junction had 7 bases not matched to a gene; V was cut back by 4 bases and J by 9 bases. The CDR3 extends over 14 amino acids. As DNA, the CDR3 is TGTGCCAGCAGTGGCCGGGACAGGGAAGGGCCCCAGCATTTT. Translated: CASSGRDREGPQHF.

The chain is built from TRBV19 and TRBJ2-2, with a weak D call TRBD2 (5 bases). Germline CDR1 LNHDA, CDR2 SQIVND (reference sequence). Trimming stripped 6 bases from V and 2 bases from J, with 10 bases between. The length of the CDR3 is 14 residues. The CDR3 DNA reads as TGTGCCAGTAGAGAGGGAGCTAACACCGGGGAGCTGTTTTTT. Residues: CASREGANTGELFF.

The DNA of the CDR3 is TGTGCCAGCAGCGGAGGGACAGGGGAGCACTATGGCTACACCTTC. Translated: CASSGGTGEHYGYTF. The chain couples TRBV12-1 to TRBJ1-2; the DNA was not used to check the table's D call, TRBD1. TRBV12-1 is flagged as a pseudogene. The CDR3 consists of 15 residues.

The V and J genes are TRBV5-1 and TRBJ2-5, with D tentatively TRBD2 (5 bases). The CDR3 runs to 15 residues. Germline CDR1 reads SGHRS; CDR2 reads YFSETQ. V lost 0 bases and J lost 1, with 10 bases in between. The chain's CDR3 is CASSLVPGSQETQYF. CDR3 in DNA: TGCGCCAGCAGCTTGGTCCCGGGGAGCCAAGAGACCCAGTACTTC.

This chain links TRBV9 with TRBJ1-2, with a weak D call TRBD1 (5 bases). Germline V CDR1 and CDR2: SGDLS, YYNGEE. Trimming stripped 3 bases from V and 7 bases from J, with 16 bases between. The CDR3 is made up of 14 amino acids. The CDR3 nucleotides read TGTGCCAGCAGCGCTCCCCCCCGGGGGAGTGGCTACACCTTC. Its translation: CASSAPPRGSGYTF. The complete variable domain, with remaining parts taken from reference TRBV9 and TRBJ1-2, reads DSGVTQTPKHLITATGQRVTLRCSPRSGDLSVYWYQQSLDQGLQFLIQYYNGEERAKGNILERFSAQQFPDLHSELNLSSLELGDSALYFCASSAPPRGSGYTFGSGTRLTVV.

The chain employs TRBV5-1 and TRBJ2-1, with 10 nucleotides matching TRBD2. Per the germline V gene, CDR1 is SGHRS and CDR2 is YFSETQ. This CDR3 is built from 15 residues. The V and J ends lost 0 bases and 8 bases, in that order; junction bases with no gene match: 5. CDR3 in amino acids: CASSLVASGSDEQFF. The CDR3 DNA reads TGCGCCAGCAGCTTGGTGGCTAGCGGGAGTGATGAGCAGTTCTTC.